A selection of T cell receptor beta chains follows, all from one sample in a study of tumor and adjacent non-tumor tissue in lung cancer. TCRdb redid the calling of the multiplex PCR reads with MiXCR, one entry per CDR3 protein. The table includes 77,000 or so distinct CDR3 sequences, under 85% detected once. Specimen: lung tumor tissue. All receptors come from a woman in her forties or fifties with non-small cell lung cancer. CDR3s include the opening cysteine and the closing phenylalanine or tryptophan. D genes are given only for firm matches. Rows may omit the clone size; those that give it use once, few, many or a size class.

>.|.|TRBJ2-3|TRBV21-1
CASSGRELAGRTDTQYF
TGTGCCAGCAGCGGACGTGAACTAGCGGGGCGCACAGATACGCAGTATTTT
>.|.|TRBJ1-5|TRBV20-1
CSARTRIGGTHNSNQPQHF
TGCAGTGCTAGAACCCGGATAGGGGGGACTCACAATAGCAATCAGCCCCAGCATTTT
>.|.|TRBJ2-2|TRBV11-2
CASSKVTGELLF
TGTGCCAGCAGCAAAGTCACCGGTGAGCTGCTTTTT
>many|.|TRBJ2-1|TRBV28
CASSWRVNSDRHKGSYNEQFF
TGTGCCAGCAGTTGGAGGGTTAACTCGGACAGGCACAAGGGCTCCTACAATGAGCAGTTCTTC
>.|TRBD2|TRBJ2-7|TRBV28
CTSSLGGSRTYEHYF
TGTACCAGCAGTTTAGGCGGGAGCCGCACCTACGAACACTACTTC
>many|TRBD2|TRBJ2-7|TRBV7-9
CASSRGELGYYEQYF
TGTGCCAGCAGCCGGGGGGAGTTGGGGTACTACGAGCAGTACTTC
>.|TRBD2|TRBJ2-7|TRBV29-1
CNVAAATSGGGEQYF
TGCAACGTTGCCGCCGCGACTAGCGGTGGGGGTGAGCAGTACTTC
>many|.|TRBJ1-4|TRBV12-3/TRBV12-4
CASSFPTGGYEKLFF
TGTGCCAGCAGTTTTCCCACAGGAGGTTATGAAAAACTGTTTTTT
>.|.|TRBJ2-7|TRBV6-1
CASWEGPGETYEQYF
TGTGCCAGCTGGGAGGGCCCAGGGGAGACCTACGAGCAGTACTTC
>medium-sized|TRBD1|TRBJ2-7|TRBV10-3
CAIRAEDRGDYEQYF
TGTGCCATCAGGGCGGAGGACAGGGGGGACTACGAGCAGTACTTC
>.|TRBD2|TRBJ2-1|TRBV10-3
CAISEYVTPGLASSYNEQLF
TGTGCCATTAGTGAGTACGTCACCCCGGGACTAGCCAGCTCCTACAATGAGCAGCTCTTC
>once|.|TRBJ2-1|TRBV4-2
CDSSQKGGSGPYNEQFF
TGTGACAGCAGCCAAAAGGGGGGTAGCGGGCCCTACAATGAGCAGTTCTTC
>once|.|TRBJ2-1|TRBV12-3/TRBV12-4
CASSLELVTYNEQIF
TGTGCCAGCAGTTTGGAACTAGTGACCTACAATGAACAGATCTTC
>.|.|TRBJ2-7|TRBV6-1
CASSEDVRSDEQYF
TGTGCCAGCAGTGAGGATGTGAGATCAGACGAGCAGTACTTC
>.|.|TRBJ1-2|TRBV12-3/TRBV12-4
CVSSLGGVQGYIF
TGTGTCAGCAGCCTAGGGGGGGTACAGGGCTACATCTTC